Detailed here is one TCR beta chain. Germline V lookup: CDR1 SNHLY, CDR2 FYNNEI. Trimming removed 0 bases at V and 8 bases at J, with 16 bases between. This CDR3 comprises 15 residues. All of the isolated RNA was reverse transcribed, so expressed TCRB transcripts were sequenced. TCRdb's table, derived via immunoSEQ multiplex PCR, lists solely in-frame clones and lacks some. The sample has hundreds of thousands of clones, over 10% seen once. This record comes from a study of beta chain features in type 1 diabetes. The chain has TRBV2 and TRBJ1-2, with D possibly matching TRBD1 (6 bases). This clonotype was obtained from a young man in good health. Material: naive CD4+ T cells from blood. The CDR3 sequence is CASSEAFGTINGYTF. CDR3 bases: TGTGCCAGCAGTGAAGCGTTCGGGACAATAAACGGCTACACCTTC.